This T cell receptor (beta chain) was observed in a study of identical twins (TCRdb year 2016). About the investigation overall: The study deep-sequenced TCR alpha and beta repertoires from monozygotic twins, unrelated adults of various ages and cord blood to test whether fetal clonotypes persist. Replicate twin experiments were performed at different times using different library preparation protocols to rule out contamination.

Summary of the overall study and its limitations: Zero-insertion analyses could be partly confounded by invariant T cells such as MAIT and iNKT, though diverse VJ usage argued against such confounding for most clonotypes. Because the same donors could not be followed over many years, the conclusions depended on cross-sectional statistical analysis. In monozygotic twins, recombination models systematically underestimated out-of-frame TCR alpha sharing, but the models matched the sharing seen between unrelated individuals. A weaker excess of twin sharing was found in beta out-of-frame sequences because the signal-to-noise ratio was lowered by fewer shared sequences. Compared with coincidental sharing between unrelated individuals, an excess of low generation-probability sequences was observed among out-of-frame TCR alpha sequences shared between twins. Abundant cord blood beta clonotypes had fewer insertions, young adult naive repertoires showed a similar but weaker trend, and memory repertoires showed no such trend.

Only healthy Caucasian donors were included. Three pairs of female monozygotic twins, all aged about 18 to 30 years, were included in the twin cohort. RNA for TCR libraries was isolated from peripheral blood mononuclear cells. This clonotype was found many times. It lacks a known antigen. It has no much larger one-base neighbor in the sample; base qualities were not kept. CDR1 is given as SGDLS and CDR2 as YYNGEE, both from the germline V gene. Trimming takes 1 base off V and 1 base off J; junction bases not matched to a gene: 4. The cysteine opens and the phenylalanine closes a CDR3 of 16 amino acids. The DNA shown is the 48-base CDR3, in frame from base 1. The method behind the library was 5' RACE. The instrument was an Illumina HiSeq 2000. A universal primer binding site was added through template switching, and the final cDNA carried a unique molecular identifier so that TCR cDNA molecules could be counted accurately. First-strand cDNA for TCR alpha and beta chains was synthesized from specific primers in the conserved constant-segment region. Each cDNA library was double barcoded, with a SMART-Mk sample barcode plus Illumina barcodes, to control for contamination. Two successive PCR steps introduced TruSeq adapter sequences along with Illumina sample barcodes. The TCR alpha and beta cDNA libraries were sequenced on the Illumina HiSeq platform using custom primers. The authors processed their data as follows. MiGEC was used to process raw reads and extract unique molecular identifiers, and MiXCR was used to find CDR3 positions. For each individual, recombination models were inferred using an EM algorithm with the repgenHMM and IGoR tools. The analysis of shared clonotypes was done with the tcR package in R, with sharing normalized by the product of cloneset sizes. To study raw recombination free of thymic and clonal selection effects, out-of-frame nonproductive sequences were analyzed. In TCRdb, the public reads were trimmed at Q25 with fastp and aligned with MiXCR, with productive beta chains retained. Rows merge per CDR3 protein into single entries with the most common DNA and genes. In this record, the V and J calls reflect TCRdb's handling and not the investigators' own analysis. This sample comprises 700,000 to 950,000 distinct CDR3 sequences, roughly 12% of them detected only once. The ten largest make up about 1.5% of the sample.

The same specimen was also included in a second study, on yellow fever vaccine responses in identical twins. Drawing on the second study: The T cell response to vaccination in identical twins was reported by the authors to appear partly convergent and partly personalized. Focusing on identical twins, the study followed the T cell clones that responded to the vaccine, and did so with precision.

Sequenced input: PBMCs. The TCR sequence derives from a woman aged 18-29 years in good health. The V and J segments used are TRBV9 and TRBJ2-3, and TRBD2 aligns with 9 junction nucleotides. The CDR3 protein: CASSVIPSGGTDTQYF. DNA sequence: TGTGCCAGCAGCGTAATCCCTAGCGGGGGCACAGATACGCAGTATTTT.